Shown below are 15 T cell receptor beta chains from a single sample sequenced in a study of ipilimumab plus nivolumab after autologous stem cell transplantation. Only in-frame clones appear in the TCRdb table, and some are missing; sequencing was by immunoSEQ multiplex PCR. The table has about 19,000 clones, around 81% seen once. The sequencing used PBMCs, collected in a trial of ipilimumab plus nivolumab as post-transplant consolidation. These receptors all come from a male donor with diffuse large B-cell lymphoma.

The chain uses TRBV7-3 and TRBJ2-7; no reliable D call. CDR1 and CDR2 from the germline V gene are SGHTA and FQGTGA. The CDR3 runs to 11 residues. V lost 5 bases to trimming and J lost 3 bases, with 5 bases between them. Here the CDR3 DNA reads TGTGCCAGCAGCCTCGACTACGAGCAGTACTTC. Translation: CASSLDYEQYF.

The chain is built from TRBV6-6 and TRBJ2-1; D is unclear. The germline V gene has CDR1 MNHNY and CDR2 SVGAGI (reference sequence). Trimming pared 6 bases from V and 2 bases from J, leaving 5 bases between. The CDR3 totals 12 residues. CDR3 DNA: TGTGCCAGCAGCCGAACCTACAATGAGCAGTTCTTC. Translating gives CASSRTYNEQFF.

The CDR3 coding sequence is TGTGCCAGCAGCTTAGATCTGGCGGGGGGTCAAAACATTCAGTACTTC. This translates into CASSLDLAGGQNIQYF. The chain couples TRBV11-2 to TRBJ2-4, with TRBD2 matching over 8 bases. The CDR3 is 16 residues long. Germline CDR1 is SGHAT and CDR2 is FQNNGV. Trimming at V came to 0 bases and at J to 5 bases, leaving 6 bases not matched to a gene.

In this sample, this clone turned up a few times. The chain has TRBV11-2 and TRBJ1-1, with D possibly matching TRBD1 (5 bases). The CDR3 has 14 amino acids. V dropped 5 bases and J dropped 1 base, with 11 bases sitting between them. Germline lookup yields CDR1 SGHAT and CDR2 FQNNGV. The CDR3 DNA reads TGTGCCAGCAGCCAGGGACCGACGAACACTGAAGCTTTCTTT. Amino acid sequence: CASSQGPTNTEAFF.

The V call is TRBV21-1, the J call TRBJ1-2; the table's TRBD1 call for D was not verified on the DNA. TRBV21-1 is a pseudogene segment. The CDR3 is 12 amino acids. CDR3 DNA: TGTGCCACCCCTCTCAACACATATGGCTACACCTTC. Its protein product is CATPLNTYGYTF.

V and J are TRBV7-3 and TRBJ2-3; 8 bases are shared with TRBD2. The CDR3 runs to 16 residues. After removal of 0 bases from V and 3 bases from J, the junction contained 5 bases not matched to a gene. The V gene's germline CDR1 is SGHTA and CDR2 FQGTGA. The CDR3 sequence: CASSLTPGGGTDTQYF. The CDR3 DNA reads TGTGCCAGCAGCTTAACCCCCGGGGGGGGGACAGATACGCAGTATTTT.

This clone has just one count. The J gene is TRBJ1-1, the V gene TRBV2; D gene ambiguous. The CDR3 runs 13 residues. CDR1 is SNHLY, CDR2 FYNNEI, per germline. V dropped 2 bases and J dropped 3 bases, with 7 bases sitting between them. The CDR3 coding sequence is TGTGCCAGCAGTGAACTGGAGGACACTGAAGCTTTCTTT. It is translated as CASSELEDTEAFF.

The chain has TRBV5-1 and TRBJ2-5; perhaps D is TRBD1 or TRBD2 (5 bases each). Germline CDR1 SGHRS, CDR2 YFSETQ. This CDR3 contains 15 residues. Trimming removed 0 bases from V and 3 bases from J, with 12 bases in between. CDR3 coding DNA: TGCGCCAGCAGCTTGGGGGGACGGAACGAAGAGACCCAGTACTTC. It is translated as CASSLGGRNEETQYF.

The rearrangement links TRBV4-2 to TRBJ2-1; no definite D call. The germline V gene encodes CDR1 LGHNA and CDR2 YNFKEQ. V was cut by 2 bases and J by 6 bases, with 5 bases left in between. The CDR3 loop spans 12 amino acids. CDR3 sequence (DNA): TGTGCCAGCAGCCAACACGTCAATGAGCAGTTCTTC. Translating it yields CASSQHVNEQFF.

The chain links TRBV19 to TRBJ1-5; D not certain. V lost 2 bases to trimming and J lost 0 bases, with 8 bases between them. In germline, CDR1 is LNHDA, CDR2 SQIVND (reference sequence). The CDR3 contains 15 residues. The CDR3 here is CASSISANSNQPQHF. The CDR3 DNA follows: TGTGCCAGTAGTATATCGGCCAATAGCAATCAGCCCCAGCATTTT.

The chain carries TRBV5-1 and TRBJ2-3; 12 positions agree with TRBD2. Germline-derived CDR1 and CDR2 are SGHRS and YFSETQ. J lost 1 base, V lost 0 bases, and 15 bases had no gene match. The CDR3 has 21 amino acids. CDR3 DNA: TGCGCCAGCAGCTTGGAAGTGTCCCCGCTAGCGGGGGGGCCTGGCACAGATACGCAGTATTTT. Translated, it gives CASSLEVSPLAGGPGTDTQYF.

This chain links TRBV18 with TRBJ1-6; 9 bases align to TRBD1. This CDR3 contains 15 residues. The germline CDR1 and CDR2 sequences are KGHSH and LQKENI. V lost 2 bases and J lost 10; bases outside the gene matches: 6. The CDR3 loop is CASSPGQGQRSPLHF. In DNA form, the CDR3 reads TGTGCCAGCTCACCAGGACAGGGGCAGAGATCACCCCTCCACTTT.

The chain carries TRBV18 and TRBJ1-4; D is ambiguous. Germline V gene sequence: CDR1 KGHSH, CDR2 LQKENI. CDR3 length equals 14 residues. V dropped 3 bases and J dropped 0 bases, with 5 bases sitting between them. The CDR3 loop reads CASSPSATNEKLFF. The CDR3 DNA sequence: TGTGCCAGCTCACCGAGCGCAACTAATGAAAAACTGTTTTTT.

The chain links TRBV6-6 to TRBJ1-1; no definite D call. V lost 2 bases, J lost 7 bases, and 11 bases lay in between. The CDR3 has 13 residues. CDR1 MNHNY and CDR2 SVGAGI come from the germline V gene (reference sequence). The CDR3 region is CASSYRGRFEAFF. The CDR3 nucleotides are TGTGCCAGCAGTTACCGAGGACGGTTTGAAGCTTTCTTT.

This chain uses TRBV6-1 with TRBJ1-2; D perhaps matches TRBD1 (5 bases). Germline V gene data show CDR1 as MNHNS and CDR2 as SASEGT. Trimming pared 5 bases from V and 6 bases from J, leaving 13 bases between. The CDR3 sequence is 13 residues long. The CDR3 nucleotides read TGTGCCAGCAGTACCTCAGGGTGGGATGGCTACACCTTC. This sequence encodes CASSTSGWDGYTF.